A selection of T cell receptor beta chains follows, all from one sample in a study of shared clonotypes between healthy human individuals. The data were produced by immunoSEQ multiplex PCR, yet TCRdb's version contains in-frame clones alone and is incomplete. Among under 2,500,000 clones listed, almost 96% were seen once. Sequencing was performed on naive CD4+ T cells sorted from blood. Source of these receptors: a man aged 18 to 29 in good health. Both conserved end residues are part of each CDR3. D genes are given only for firm matches. For some rows the clone size is stated as once, few or many, or as a class when expanded; others skip it.

clone_size: .; v_call: TRBV6-1; j_call: TRBJ2-7; cdr3_length: 11; d_call: .; cdr3_nt: TGTGCCAGCAGTGAGCAGGGCAAGCAGTACTTC; cdr3_aa: CASSEQGKQYF
clone_size: few; v_call: TRBV5-1; j_call: TRBJ1-3; cdr3_length: 15; d_call: .; cdr3_nt: TGCGCCAGCAGCCTCGCCGTCGGCTCTGGAAACACCATATATTTT; cdr3_aa: CASSLAVGSGNTIYF
clone_size: once; v_call: TRBV27; j_call: TRBJ1-2; cdr3_length: 13; d_call: .; cdr3_nt: TGTGCCAGCAGTCGATCTCAGGGCTATGGCTACACCTTC; cdr3_aa: CASSRSQGYGYTF
clone_size: .; v_call: TRBV6-1; j_call: TRBJ1-2; cdr3_length: 12; d_call: .; cdr3_nt: TGTGCCAGCGGGGGTCGTAACTATGGCTACACCTTC; cdr3_aa: CASGGRNYGYTF
clone_size: .; v_call: TRBV7-2; j_call: TRBJ2-6; cdr3_length: 15; d_call: .; cdr3_nt: TGTGCCAGCAGTGTCGACTGGGCAGGGGCCAACGTCCTGACTTTC; cdr3_aa: CASSVDWAGANVLTF
clone_size: .; v_call: TRBV6-1; j_call: TRBJ2-3; cdr3_length: 12; d_call: .; cdr3_nt: TGTGCCACCCGACTGGGTTTCGATACGCAGTATTTT; cdr3_aa: CATRLGFDTQYF
clone_size: .; v_call: TRBV29-1; j_call: TRBJ1-1; cdr3_length: 8; d_call: .; cdr3_nt: TGCAGCGTTGACGAAGCTTTCTTT; cdr3_aa: CSVDEAFF
clone_size: .; v_call: TRBV10-3; j_call: TRBJ1-1; cdr3_length: 14; d_call: .; cdr3_nt: TGTGCCATCAGTGACTTTGGGGGGGTTTATGAAGCTTTCTTT; cdr3_aa: CAISDFGGVYEAFF
clone_size: .; v_call: TRBV19; j_call: TRBJ2-2; cdr3_length: 15; d_call: TRBD1; cdr3_nt: TGTGCCAGTAGTGTAACAGGGGTGGTAACCGGGGAGCTGTTTTTT; cdr3_aa: CASSVTGVVTGELFF
clone_size: once; v_call: TRBV6-6; j_call: TRBJ2-7; cdr3_length: 14; d_call: TRBD1; cdr3_nt: TGTGCCAGCAGTGACCAGGGGGCTTCCTACGAGCAGTACTTC; cdr3_aa: CASSDQGASYEQYF
clone_size: .; v_call: TRBV10-3; j_call: TRBJ1-5; cdr3_length: 13; d_call: .; cdr3_nt: TGTGCCATCAGTGAAGGCCACAATCAGCCCCAGCATTTT; cdr3_aa: CAISEGHNQPQHF
clone_size: .; v_call: TRBV7-9; j_call: TRBJ1-1; cdr3_length: 18; d_call: .; cdr3_nt: TGTGCCAGCAGCTTAGATCCCGGGACAAGGGTTGCGAACACTGAAGCTTTCTTT; cdr3_aa: CASSLDPGTRVANTEAFF
clone_size: once; v_call: TRBV1; j_call: TRBJ2-7; cdr3_length: 18; d_call: .; cdr3_nt: TGCACCAGCAGCCAAGGCCCAGGACAGGGGACGAGCTCCTACGAGCAGTACTTC; cdr3_aa: CTSSQGPGQGTSSYEQYF
clone_size: .; v_call: TRBV6-5; j_call: TRBJ1-3; cdr3_length: 12; d_call: .; cdr3_nt: TGTGCCAGCAGTTCCCCGGGAAACACCATATATTTT; cdr3_aa: CASSSPGNTIYF
clone_size: .; v_call: TRBV7-6; j_call: TRBJ2-1; cdr3_length: 13; d_call: .; cdr3_nt: TGTGCCAGCAGCTTATCGGGGATATATGAGCAGTTCTTC; cdr3_aa: CASSLSGIYEQFF
clone_size: .; v_call: TRBV2; j_call: TRBJ2-6; cdr3_length: 15; d_call: .; cdr3_nt: TGTGCCAGCACCGGGCAGGGCGGTGGGGCCAACGTCCTGACTTTC; cdr3_aa: CASTGQGGGANVLTF
clone_size: once; v_call: TRBV7-2; j_call: TRBJ2-7; cdr3_length: 12; d_call: .; cdr3_nt: TGTGCCAGCAGCGGAGTAGGATCCGAGCAGTACTTC; cdr3_aa: CASSGVGSEQYF
clone_size: .; v_call: TRBV10-3; j_call: TRBJ2-7; cdr3_length: 13; d_call: .; cdr3_nt: TGTGCCATCACCGAGGGGGGGGCCTACGAGCAGTACTTC; cdr3_aa: CAITEGGAYEQYF
clone_size: .; v_call: TRBV7-3; j_call: TRBJ2-7; cdr3_length: 15; d_call: TRBD1; cdr3_nt: TGTGCCAGCAGCCGCTCGGGACAGGGTAATCACGAGCAGTACTTC; cdr3_aa: CASSRSGQGNHEQYF
clone_size: .; v_call: TRBV5-1; j_call: TRBJ2-1; cdr3_length: 13; d_call: .; cdr3_nt: TGCGCCAGCAGCCAAGACTACTACAATGAGCAGTTCTTC; cdr3_aa: CASSQDYYNEQFF
clone_size: .; v_call: TRBV9; j_call: TRBJ2-7; cdr3_length: 15; d_call: TRBD1; cdr3_nt: TGTGCCAGCAGCACCTCGTCCGGGACAGTTTACGAGCAGTACTTC; cdr3_aa: CASSTSSGTVYEQYF
clone_size: .; v_call: TRBV2; j_call: TRBJ1-5; cdr3_length: 16; d_call: .; cdr3_nt: TGTGCCAGCAGTGAAAATGGAGGGGGGTCTGGTCAGCCCCAGCATTTT; cdr3_aa: CASSENGGGSGQPQHF
clone_size: .; v_call: TRBV5-4; j_call: TRBJ2-3; cdr3_length: 15; d_call: TRBD2; cdr3_nt: TGTGCCAGCAGCTTCGCGGGGGGGCTGGCAGATACGCAGTATTTT; cdr3_aa: CASSFAGGLADTQYF
clone_size: .; v_call: TRBV6-6; j_call: TRBJ1-2; cdr3_length: 10; d_call: .; cdr3_nt: TGTGCCAGCAGCTCGGGGGGCTACACCTTC; cdr3_aa: CASSSGGYTF
clone_size: .; v_call: TRBV19; j_call: TRBJ1-5; cdr3_length: 13; d_call: .; cdr3_nt: TGTGCCAGTACTCGAGAGGCGAATCAGCCCCAGCATTTT; cdr3_aa: CASTREANQPQHF
clone_size: .; v_call: TRBV6-5; j_call: TRBJ1-2; cdr3_length: 13; d_call: .; cdr3_nt: TGTGCCAGCAGTCGGGGTGGGTACGGCGGCTACACCTTC; cdr3_aa: CASSRGGYGGYTF
clone_size: .; v_call: TRBV9; j_call: TRBJ2-3; cdr3_length: 16; d_call: TRBD2; cdr3_nt: TGTGCCAGCAGCGTAGAGATAGCGGGGTTAGGTGATACGCAGTATTTT; cdr3_aa: CASSVEIAGLGDTQYF
clone_size: .; v_call: TRBV7-2; j_call: TRBJ2-6; cdr3_length: 16; d_call: TRBD2; cdr3_nt: TGTGCCAGCAGCTTAGCGGGAGGGAGGGGGGCCAACGTCCTGACTTTC; cdr3_aa: CASSLAGGRGANVLTF
clone_size: .; v_call: TRBV18; j_call: TRBJ2-1; cdr3_length: 18; d_call: TRBD2; cdr3_nt: TGTGCCAGCTCACCACTAGCGGGAGGGCCTTCTAATCACAATGAGCAGTTCTTC; cdr3_aa: CASSPLAGGPSNHNEQFF
clone_size: .; v_call: TRBV18; j_call: TRBJ2-7; cdr3_length: 15; d_call: TRBD1; cdr3_nt: TGTGCCAGCTCACGATCGGGACAGGGGTCCTACGAGCAGTACTTC; cdr3_aa: CASSRSGQGSYEQYF
clone_size: .; v_call: TRBV5-1; j_call: TRBJ1-1; cdr3_length: 12; d_call: .; cdr3_nt: TGCGCCAGCAGCTTGGAGGGGTCTGAAGCTTTCTTT; cdr3_aa: CASSLEGSEAFF
clone_size: .; v_call: TRBV6-1; j_call: TRBJ2-1; cdr3_length: 16; d_call: .; cdr3_nt: TGTGCCAGCAGTGGGACTGCCAGGGCGGGTTACAATGAGCAGTTCTTC; cdr3_aa: CASSGTARAGYNEQFF
clone_size: .; v_call: TRBV27; j_call: TRBJ2-1; cdr3_length: 18; d_call: TRBD2; cdr3_nt: TGTGCCACCCGGGGGGGGAGCGGGAGCGTCAAATCATGGGGTGAGCAGTTCTTC; cdr3_aa: CATRGGSGSVKSWGEQFF